The 18 T cell receptor beta chains below come from one sample, sequenced in a study of blood T cell repertoires in COVID-19. Sequenced by immunoSEQ multiplex PCR; TCRdb stores in-frame clones only, minus some. The sample shows under 65,000 clones, around nine tenths of them seen only once. Sequencing was performed on peripheral blood. Receptor source: a woman over 75 with active COVID-19.

This clone was detected only once. In DNA form, the CDR3 reads TGCGCCAGCAGCCTCGGGAGGACAGATACGCAGTATTTT. Translating gives CASSLGRTDTQYF. This sequence joins TRBV5-1 and TRBJ2-3; 7 positions agree with TRBD2. In germline, CDR1 is SGHRS, CDR2 YFSETQ. V shed 4 bases, J shed 3 bases, and the junction held 2 bases outside the gene matches. There are 13 residues in the CDR3.

A word on this clone: A read error may account for a junction end that differs from germline. The V gene is TRBV7-7, the J gene TRBJ2-1; D gene unclear. This CDR3 is 14 amino acids long. The germline V gene encodes CDR1 SSHAT and CDR2 FNYEAQ (reference sequence). CDR3 amino acids: CASSLKVRVSEQFF. The CDR3 DNA reads as TGTGCTAGCAGCTTAAAAGTACGGGTTTCCGAGCAGTTCTTC. Based on the CDR3 plus reference TRBV7-7 and TRBJ2-1, the full variable domain is GAGVSQSPRYKVTKRGQDVTLRCDPISSHATLYWYQQALGQGPEFLTYFNYEAQPDKSGLPSDRFSAERPEGSISTLTIQRTEQRDSAMYRCASSLKVRVSEQFFGPGTRLTVL.

The chain combines TRBV6-5 with TRBJ2-7; D is perhaps TRBD1 (5 bases). The germline V gene has CDR1 MNHEY and CDR2 SVGAGI. V lost 2 bases and J 6 bases, leaving 20 bases between the germline ends. The CDR3 extends over 16 amino acids. CDR3 sequence (DNA): TGTGCCAGCAGTTACGGGGTACTGGACACAGCTTCCGAGCAGTACTTC. Residues: CASSYGVLDTASEQYF.

The CDR3 loop reads CASSSRYGYTF. Here the CDR3 DNA reads TGTGCCAGCAGCTCGCGTTATGGCTACACCTTC. The V gene is TRBV13, the J gene TRBJ1-2, with unresolved D. CDR1 is PRHDT, CDR2 FYEKMQ, per germline (reference sequence). The germline V and J ends were trimmed by 4 bases and 5 bases, with 5 bases remaining between them. The CDR3 extends over 11 amino acids. Drawing the rest from reference TRBV13 and TRBJ1-2, the complete variable domain is AAGVIQSPRHLIKEKRETATLKCYPIPRHDTVYWYQQGPGQDPQFLISFYEKMQSDKGSIPDRFSAQQFSDYHSELNMSSLELGDSALYFCASSSRYGYTFGSGTRLTVV.

V usage is TRBV28 and J usage is TRBJ2-2; D might be TRBD1 (6 bases). The CDR3 contains 13 residues. Germline V CDR1 and CDR2: MDHEN, SYDVKM. Trimming cost V 6 bases and J 4 bases, with 9 bases left between them. CDR3 coding DNA: TGTGCCAGCAGCCTGACAGGCACCGGGGAGCTGTTTTTT. The encoded protein is CASSLTGTGELFF.

The chain couples TRBV24-1 to TRBJ1-1; 9 bases map to TRBD1. V trimming: 10 bases; J trimming: 7 bases; junction bases outside the gene matches: 9. In germline, CDR1 is KGHDR, CDR2 SFDVKD. The CDR3 is 13 amino acids. As DNA, the CDR3 is TGTGCCACGGCCGGGACAGGGACCAATGAAGCTTTCTTT. It translates to CATAGTGTNEAFF.

This clone was found a few times. The chain has TRBV5-1 and TRBJ1-6; TRBD1 agrees at 9 bases. The CDR3 loop spans 15 amino acids. With V trimmed by 0 bases and J by 8 bases, 3 bases remained unmatched. Germline values: CDR1 SGHRS, CDR2 YFSETQ. The CDR3 reads CASSLAGQGYSPLHF. The CDR3 nucleotides read TGCGCCAGCAGCTTGGCTGGACAGGGGTATTCACCCCTCCACTTT.

V is TRBV28 and J is TRBJ1-1; TRBD1 is a possible D gene (6 bases). The germline gives CDR1 MDHEN, CDR2 SYDVKM. The length of the CDR3 is 15 residues. Trimming shortened V by 5 bases and J by 5 bases, and 18 bases separated the two germline ends. CDR3 region: CASSPRPGQGTEAFF. The CDR3 nucleotides are TGTGCCAGCAGTCCACGACCGGGACAAGGTACTGAAGCTTTCTTT.

V and J are TRBV19 and TRBJ2-1, with D possibly being TRBD2 (5 bases). The CDR3 runs 17 residues. The ends were cut back, 1 base at V and 7 bases at J, with 20 bases in the middle. The germline V gene encodes CDR1 LNHDA and CDR2 SQIVND (reference sequence). The CDR3 reads CASSIGWAGLRENEQFF. The CDR3 DNA reads TGTGCCAGTAGTATAGGGTGGGCAGGTCTAAGGGAGAATGAGCAGTTCTTC.

The gene calls are TRBV5-1 and TRBJ2-1; TRBD2 agrees at 10 bases. V lost 0 bases, J lost 1 base, and 1 base stayed unmatched. CDR3 length equals 16 residues. Germline assignment: CDR1 SGHRS and CDR2 YFSETQ. The CDR3 bases are TGCGCCAGCAGCTTGGAAGCGGGAGGGTCCTACAATGAGCAGTTCTTC. As protein: CASSLEAGGSYNEQFF.

This clone was counted a single time. This rearrangement joins TRBV6-1 to TRBJ1-1; a weak D match, TRBD1 (5 bases). This CDR3 has 15 amino acids. In germline, CDR1 is MNHNS, CDR2 SASEGT. The germline V and J ends were trimmed by 0 bases and 1 base, with 9 bases remaining between them. CDR3 loop: CASSEAWGGNTEAFF. As DNA, the CDR3 is TGTGCCAGCAGTGAAGCCTGGGGGGGGAACACTGAAGCTTTCTTT.

The chain employs TRBV29-1 and TRBJ2-7; 9 bases match TRBD2. The trim removed 3 bases at V and 1 base at J, leaving 1 base unmatched. Germline CDR1 reads SQVTM; CDR2 reads ANQGSEA. This CDR3 has 13 residues. CDR3 in DNA: TGCAGCGTTGAGGCGGGAGGGTCCTACGAGCAGTACTTC. Its protein product is CSVEAGGSYEQYF.

The chain combines TRBV29-1 with TRBJ2-7, with unresolved D. This CDR3 has 12 residues. Germline assignment: CDR1 SQVTM and CDR2 ANQGSEA. V was cut by 7 bases and J by 3 bases, with 13 bases left in between. The CDR3 DNA is TGCAGCGGATCAGATGAGCGCTACGAGCAGTACTTC. It yields the protein CSGSDERYEQYF.

This clone is a singleton in its sample. The chain couples TRBV7-2 to TRBJ1-1; TRBD1 matches 10 bases. This CDR3 is built from 15 residues. Germline trimming cut 3 bases from V and 5 bases from J; bases unmatched to any gene: 6. Per the germline V gene, CDR1 is SGHTA and CDR2 is FQGNSA. The CDR3 nucleotides read TGTGCCAGCAGCTTTATGGGACAGGGGAAAACTGAAGCTTTCTTT. Translated: CASSFMGQGKTEAFF.

The V gene is TRBV10-2, the J gene TRBJ1-1, with D possibly matching TRBD1 (5 bases). V lost 6 bases, J lost 3 bases, and 14 bases lay in between. CDR1 and CDR2 from the germline V gene are WSHSY and SAAADI. The CDR3 consists of 14 residues. The CDR3 region is CASRSGGGYTEAFF. The CDR3 DNA is TGCGCCAGCAGGTCAGGTGGGGGGTACACTGAAGCTTTCTTT.

The chain is built from TRBV27 and TRBJ2-3, with a tentative D call TRBD1 (5 bases). The CDR3 sequence is 13 residues long. V lost 5 bases and J 9 bases, leaving 15 bases between the germline ends. Germline loops: CDR1 MNHEY, CDR2 SMNVEV (reference sequence). The CDR3 sequence: CASSPAVGVTQYF. The CDR3 bases are TGTGCCAGCAGTCCAGCCGTAGGGGTGACGCAGTATTTT.

A single count supports this clone. The chain couples TRBV28 to TRBJ1-4; D not certain. Trimming pared 5 bases from V and 0 bases from J, leaving 10 bases between. Germline CDR1 reads MDHEN; CDR2 reads SYDVKM. The CDR3 has 15 amino acids. The CDR3 reads CASSNSSPTNEKLFF. The DNA of the CDR3 is TGTGCCAGCAGTAACAGCAGTCCAACTAATGAAAAACTGTTTTTT.

The chain has TRBV9 and TRBJ1-3, with 7 positions matching TRBD1. Germline V gene sequence: CDR1 SGDLS, CDR2 YYNGEE. CDR3 length: 16 residues. After removal of 0 bases from V and 2 bases from J, the junction contained 5 bases not matched to a gene. In DNA, the CDR3 is TGTGCCAGCAGCGTAGCCAGCGGACAGGCTGGAAACACCATATATTTT. As protein: CASSVASGQAGNTIYF.